This T cell receptor (beta chain) is drawn from a study of technical replicates of blood from several donors. The germline V gene has CDR1 SGHTA and CDR2 FQGTGA. There are 14 residues in the CDR3. J was trimmed by 9 bases and V by 2 bases; bases with no gene match: 9. Sequencing was performed with immunoSEQ multiplex PCR; in TCRdb, only in-frame clones are kept and a portion is missing. The data contain roughly 52,000 clones, 90% to 95% of them singletons. This chain connects TRBV7-3 to TRBJ2-5; 7 bases line up with TRBD1. The TCR sequence derives from a human donor in good health. Some clones in this sample may be carry-over from other donors' samples. Sequencing input: PBMCs. This CDR3 reads CASSLGSAQGAQYF. The CDR3 DNA follows: TGTGCCAGCAGCTTAGGGTCGGCCCAGGGGGCCCAGTACTTC. The variable domain in full, with the rest retrieved from reference TRBV7-3 and TRBJ2-5, is GAGVSQTPSNKVTEKGKYVELRCDPISGHTALYWYRQSLGQGPEFLIYFQGTGAADDSGLPNDRFFAVRPEGSVSTLKIQRTERGDSAVYLCASSLGSAQGAQYFGPGTRLLVL.